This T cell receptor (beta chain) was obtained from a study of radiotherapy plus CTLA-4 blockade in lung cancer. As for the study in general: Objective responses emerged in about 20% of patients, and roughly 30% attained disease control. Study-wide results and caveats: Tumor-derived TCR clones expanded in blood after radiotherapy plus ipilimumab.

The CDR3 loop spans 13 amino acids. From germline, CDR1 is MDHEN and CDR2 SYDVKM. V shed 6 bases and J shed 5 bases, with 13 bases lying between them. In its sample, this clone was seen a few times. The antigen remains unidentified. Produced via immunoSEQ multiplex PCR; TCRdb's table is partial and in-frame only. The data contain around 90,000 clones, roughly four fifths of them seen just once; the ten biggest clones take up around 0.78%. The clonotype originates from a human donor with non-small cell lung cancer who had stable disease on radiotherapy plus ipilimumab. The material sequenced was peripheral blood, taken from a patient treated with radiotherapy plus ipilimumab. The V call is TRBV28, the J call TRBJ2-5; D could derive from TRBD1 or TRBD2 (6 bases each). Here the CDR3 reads CASRGGSRETQYF. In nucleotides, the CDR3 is TGTGCCAGCAGAGGGGGGAGTCGGGAGACCCAGTACTTC.